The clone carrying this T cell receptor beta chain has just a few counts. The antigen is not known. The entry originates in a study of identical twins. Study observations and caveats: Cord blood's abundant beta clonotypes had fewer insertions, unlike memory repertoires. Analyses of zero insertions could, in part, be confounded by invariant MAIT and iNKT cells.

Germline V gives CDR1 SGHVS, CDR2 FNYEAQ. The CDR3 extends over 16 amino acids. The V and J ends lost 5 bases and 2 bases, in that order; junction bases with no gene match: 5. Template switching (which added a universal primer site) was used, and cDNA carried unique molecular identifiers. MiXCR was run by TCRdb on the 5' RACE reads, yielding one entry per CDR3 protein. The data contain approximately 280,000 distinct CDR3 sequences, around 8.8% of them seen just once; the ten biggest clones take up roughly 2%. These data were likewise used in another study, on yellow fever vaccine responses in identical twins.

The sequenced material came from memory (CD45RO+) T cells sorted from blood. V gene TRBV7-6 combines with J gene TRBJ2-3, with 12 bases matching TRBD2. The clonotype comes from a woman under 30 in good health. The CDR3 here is CASSPGLAGPTDTQYF. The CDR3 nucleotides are TGTGCCAGCAGCCCAGGACTAGCGGGGCCCACAGATACGCAGTATTTT.